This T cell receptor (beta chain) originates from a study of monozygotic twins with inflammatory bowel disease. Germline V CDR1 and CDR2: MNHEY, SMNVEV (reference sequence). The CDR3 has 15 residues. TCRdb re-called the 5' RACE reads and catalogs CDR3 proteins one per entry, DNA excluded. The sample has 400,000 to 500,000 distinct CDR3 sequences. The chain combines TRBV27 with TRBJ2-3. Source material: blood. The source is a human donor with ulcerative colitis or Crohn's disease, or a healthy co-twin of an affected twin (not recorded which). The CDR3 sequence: CASSLGLVYTDTQYF.